This T cell receptor beta chain appears in the sequencing data of a study of blood T cell repertoires in COVID-19. Study summary: The study drew acute and convalescent COVID-19 samples from the United States, Italy and Spain. Nucleic acid was either cDNA or gDNA, and it came from T cells, B-cell-depleted T cells, or PBMCs.

The V gene lost 5 bases and the J gene lost 8 bases, with 12 bases spanning the gap. Germline CDR1 is SNHLY and CDR2 is FYNNEI. CDR3 length: 12 amino acids. The repertoire was sequenced with immunoSEQ multiplex PCR; TCRdb's copy has only in-frame clones and lacks some. The data show approximately 94,000 clones, with just under 85% seen just once and under 15% held by the top ten. This clone was detected a few times. The sample comprised peripheral blood. The chain couples TRBV2 to TRBJ1-2; a possible D gene is TRBD1 (6 bases). The receptor was derived from a man aged 45-65 years with active or convalescent COVID-19. The CDR3 DNA follows: TGTGCCAGCAGTAGCCAGGGGTTCGGCTACACCTTC. Encoded protein: CASSSQGFGYTF.